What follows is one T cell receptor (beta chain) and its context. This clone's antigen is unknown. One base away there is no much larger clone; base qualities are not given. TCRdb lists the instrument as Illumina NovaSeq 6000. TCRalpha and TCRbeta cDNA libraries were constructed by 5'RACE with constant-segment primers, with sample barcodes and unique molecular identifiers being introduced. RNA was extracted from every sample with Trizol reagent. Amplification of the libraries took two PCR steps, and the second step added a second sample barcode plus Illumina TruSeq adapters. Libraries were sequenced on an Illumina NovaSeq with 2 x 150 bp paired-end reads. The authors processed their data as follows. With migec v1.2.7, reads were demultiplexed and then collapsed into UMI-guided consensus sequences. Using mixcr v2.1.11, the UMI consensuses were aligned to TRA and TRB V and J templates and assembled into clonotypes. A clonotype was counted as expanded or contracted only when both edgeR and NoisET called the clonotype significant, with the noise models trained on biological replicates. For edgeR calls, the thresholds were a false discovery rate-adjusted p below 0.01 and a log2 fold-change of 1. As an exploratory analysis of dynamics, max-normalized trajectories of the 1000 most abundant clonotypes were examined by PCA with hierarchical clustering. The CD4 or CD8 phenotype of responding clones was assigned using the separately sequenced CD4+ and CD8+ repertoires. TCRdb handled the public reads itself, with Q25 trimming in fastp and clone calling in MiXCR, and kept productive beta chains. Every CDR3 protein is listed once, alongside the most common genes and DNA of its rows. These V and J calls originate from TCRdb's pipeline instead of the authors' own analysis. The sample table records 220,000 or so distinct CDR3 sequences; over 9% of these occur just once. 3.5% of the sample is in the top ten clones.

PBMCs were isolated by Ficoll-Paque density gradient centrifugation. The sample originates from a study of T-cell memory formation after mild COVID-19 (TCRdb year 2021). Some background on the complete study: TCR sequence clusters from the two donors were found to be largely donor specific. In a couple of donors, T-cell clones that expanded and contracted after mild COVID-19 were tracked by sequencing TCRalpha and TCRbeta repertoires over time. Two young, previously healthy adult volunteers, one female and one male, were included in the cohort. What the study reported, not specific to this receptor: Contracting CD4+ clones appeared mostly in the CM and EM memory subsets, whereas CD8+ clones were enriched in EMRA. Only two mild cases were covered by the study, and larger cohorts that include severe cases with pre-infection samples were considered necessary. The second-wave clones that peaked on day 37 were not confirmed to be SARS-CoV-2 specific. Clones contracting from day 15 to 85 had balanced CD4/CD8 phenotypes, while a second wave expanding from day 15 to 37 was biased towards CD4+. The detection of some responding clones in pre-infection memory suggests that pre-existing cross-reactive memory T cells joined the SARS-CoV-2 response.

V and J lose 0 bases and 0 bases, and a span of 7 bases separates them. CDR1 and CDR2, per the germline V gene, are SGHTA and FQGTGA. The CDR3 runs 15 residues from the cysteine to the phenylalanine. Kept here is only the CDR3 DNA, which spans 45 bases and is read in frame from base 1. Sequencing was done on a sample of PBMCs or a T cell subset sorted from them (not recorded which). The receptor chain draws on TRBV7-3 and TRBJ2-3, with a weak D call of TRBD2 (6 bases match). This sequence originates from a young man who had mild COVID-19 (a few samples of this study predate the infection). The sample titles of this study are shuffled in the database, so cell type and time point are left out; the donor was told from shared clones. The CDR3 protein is CASSLTGTSTDTQYF. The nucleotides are TGTGCCAGCAGCTTAACTGGGACTAGCACAGATACGCAGTATTTT.